A single sample is the source of the 15 T cell receptor beta chains below, sequenced in a study of vaccination and CD4 T cells after COVID-19 (dated by TCRdb to about 2022). The antigens for these receptors are not known. Library preparation used PCR. Instrument on record: Illumina iSeq 100. At the Johns Hopkins FTIC core, DNA from the cultured CD4+ T cells underwent TCR sequencing with the Oncomine TCR Beta short-read assay. The QIAamp micro DNA kit was used to extract genomic DNA from the cultured CD4+ T cells. Starting from the raw public reads, TCRdb applied fastp trimming at Q25, assembled clones with MiXCR and retained in-frame beta chains. Every CDR3 protein is listed once, alongside the most common genes and DNA of its rows. The sample table shows approximately 9,500 distinct CDR3 sequences, and less than 45% are seen once. The ten largest clonotypes hold over 10% of the sample. Explained via the paper, the treatment or condition label denotes: approximately 11-day PBMC culture with coronavirus spike peptide pools or control peptides (ViraFEST assay). CD4+ T cells from unexposed donors were collected before the COVID-19 pandemic (2011-2018).

Source material: CD4+ T cells from blood, cultured in vitro. These receptors were obtained from a human donor in good health.

The V and J genes are TRBV19 and TRBJ1-5; D remains ambiguous. Per the germline V gene, CDR1 is LNHDA and CDR2 is SQIVND (reference sequence). Trimming pared 3 bases from V and 1 base from J, leaving 10 bases between. The CDR3 loop spans 15 amino acids. The CDR3 nucleotides are TGTGCCAGTAGTATGCCGGTCTCAAGCAATCAGCCCCAGCATTTT. Its translation is CASSMPVSSNQPQHF.

This sequence joins TRBV5-1 and TRBJ1-2, with 9 nucleotides matching TRBD1. The germline CDR1 and CDR2 sequences are SGHRS and YFSETQ. V dropped 4 bases and J dropped 7; count of bases not matched to a gene: 8. This CDR3 spans 14 amino acids. Here the CDR3 DNA reads TGCGCCAGCAGCGAGGGACAGGGACTTGGTGGCTACACCTTC. Its translation: CASSEGQGLGGYTF.

This clonotype occurred a few times. The chain joins TRBV7-6 to TRBJ1-1; the D gene is possibly TRBD1 (5 bases). This CDR3 has 14 amino acids. Trimming stripped 2 bases from V and 1 base from J, with 8 bases between. Germline V gene lookup returns CDR1 SGHVS and CDR2 FNYEAQ. The CDR3 coding sequence is TGTGCCAGCAGCTTAACCCAGGGGAACACTGAAGCTTTCTTT. It encodes CASSLTQGNTEAFF.

The gene calls are TRBV6-5 and TRBJ1-6, with D maybe TRBD1 (5 bases). CDR1 and CDR2 (germline): MNHEY, SVGAGI. The CDR3 is 16 residues long. The germline V and J ends were trimmed by 2 bases and 7 bases, with 15 bases remaining between them. CDR3 bases: TGTGCCAGCAGTTACCCGCGGGGGGGGGAGAATTCACCCCTCCACTTT. Its protein product is CASSYPRGGENSPLHF.

This clonotype was detected only a few times. The genes are TRBV6-1 and TRBJ1-5; D unclear. Germline V lookup: CDR1 MNHNS, CDR2 SASEGT. The CDR3 has 16 amino acids. The V end was cut by 1 base, the J end by 4 bases, with 14 bases between. For the CDR3, the DNA is TGTGCCAGCAGTGAAGGTCTTCGGTTGGGAAATCAGCCCCAGCATTTT. Protein product: CASSEGLRLGNQPQHF.

The chain combines TRBV20-1 with TRBJ2-5; D unclear. The germline V gene encodes CDR1 DFQATT and CDR2 SNEGSKA (reference sequence). Between the trimmed V and J ends, which lost 2 bases and 0 bases, there was a span of 4 bases. The CDR3 extends over 12 amino acids. CDR3 protein: CSARPNQETQYF. The CDR3 DNA reads as TGCAGTGCTAGACCGAACCAAGAGACCCAGTACTTC.

The J gene is TRBJ1-1, the V gene TRBV20-1; D unclear. Between the trimmed V and J ends, which lost 3 bases and 6 bases, there was a span of 11 bases. Germline V CDR1 and CDR2: DFQATT, SNEGSKA (reference sequence). The CDR3 has 12 amino acids. CDR3 sequence: CSASGRKAEAFF. CDR3 sequence (DNA): TGCAGTGCTAGTGGCCGGAAGGCTGAAGCTTTCTTT.

V and J are TRBV12-3 or TRBV12-4 and TRBJ2-7; 9 nucleotides agree with TRBD2. This CDR3 comprises 14 residues. V trimming: 8 bases; J trimming: 4 bases; junction bases outside the gene matches: 9. The DNA of the CDR3 is TGTGCCAGCGCTACGCGGGAGGGCGGGTACGAGCAGTACTTC. Protein product: CASATREGGYEQYF.

The sample holds a few counts of this clonotype. The chain recombines TRBV20-1 with TRBJ2-4; 7 bases line up with TRBD1. CDR1 and CDR2 (germline): DFQATT, SNEGSKA (reference sequence). After removal of 4 bases from V and 9 bases from J, the junction contained 6 bases not matched to a gene. CDR3 length: 12 residues. CDR3 DNA: TGCAGTGCTAAGGGACAGTTCGGCATTCAGTACTTC. Translating it yields CSAKGQFGIQYF.

The rearrangement links TRBV7-2 to TRBJ2-7; D may be TRBD1 (6 bases). Germline loops: CDR1 SGHTA, CDR2 FQGNSA. V was pared by 5 bases and J by 1 base, with 15 bases between. There are 15 residues in the CDR3. The CDR3 nucleotides read TGTGCCAGCAGCCGCACCTGGGACACGTCCTACGAGCAGTACTTC. Its protein is CASSRTWDTSYEQYF.

This clonotype was detected only a few times. This sequence joins TRBV20-1 and TRBJ2-3, with no clear D. CDR1 is DFQATT, CDR2 SNEGSKA, per germline (reference sequence). Trimming stripped 2 bases from V and 4 bases from J, with 7 bases between. The CDR3 spans 12 residues. CDR3 sequence (DNA): TGCAGTGCTAGAATTGGGTCAGATACGCAGTATTTT. Its translation is CSARIGSDTQYF.

V is TRBV6-5 and J is TRBJ2-7; no clear D. This CDR3 has 15 residues. CDR1 and CDR2 from the germline V gene are MNHEY and SVGAGI. V lost 2 bases and J 1 base, leaving 12 bases between the germline ends. The CDR3 here is CASSYGWIFSYEQYF. The CDR3 DNA is TGTGCCAGCAGTTACGGCTGGATATTTTCCTACGAGCAGTACTTC.

This chain joins TRBV7-2 and TRBJ1-1, with 7 bases fitting TRBD1. The V segment lost 1 base and the J segment 1 base; nucleotides outside the gene matches: 3. The length of the CDR3 is 15 residues. Looked up from germline, CDR1 is SGHTA and CDR2 is FQGNSA. CDR3 nucleotides: TGTGCCAGCAGCTTAGGGGACAGAAGGAACACTGAAGCTTTCTTT. Its translation: CASSLGDRRNTEAFF.

This clonotype has only a few counts. The chain couples TRBV19 to TRBJ2-3, with 12 positions matching TRBD1. The germline V gene has CDR1 LNHDA and CDR2 SQIVND (reference sequence). CDR3 length: 17 residues. Trimming at V came to 7 bases and at J to 3 bases, leaving 11 bases not matched to a gene. The CDR3 DNA follows: TGTGCCAGTAATAAGGGACAGGGGGCCTCTTGGACAGATACGCAGTATTTT. It translates to CASNKGQGASWTDTQYF.

This clonotype appeared a single time. The genes are TRBV27 and TRBJ2-3; D is unresolved. Per the germline V gene, CDR1 is MNHEY and CDR2 is SMNVEV (reference sequence). V shed 3 bases and J shed 0 bases, with 13 bases lying between them. The CDR3 covers 16 residues. As DNA, the CDR3 is TGTGCCAGCAGTTTCCTAGTAGACTTTAGCACAGATACGCAGTATTTT. This encodes CASSFLVDFSTDTQYF.